This T cell receptor beta chain stems from a study of cytomegalovirus exposure and HLA in healthy donors. The CDR3 is 13 amino acids. Looked up from germline, CDR1 is SGHTA and CDR2 is FQGNSA. V lost 6 bases, J lost 2 bases, and 11 bases lay in between. This clone was counted between two and nine times. 13 Jbeta primers and 60 Vbeta primers were used for the PCR. The assay was immunoSEQ multiplex PCR, and TCRdb's table has in-frame clones only and misses some. Of about 42,000 clones in the sample, approximately 55% were seen once. These donors counted as nominally healthy when sampled, but unrecorded immune exposures were likely.

Sequencing was carried out using PBMCs. The clonotype comes from a human donor in good health. The V gene is TRBV7-2, the J gene TRBJ2-7; D is possibly TRBD2 (6 bases). This CDR3 reads CASSSRRAYEQYF. Written as DNA, the CDR3 is TGTGCCAGCAGTTCCCGGAGGGCCTACGAGCAGTACTTC.